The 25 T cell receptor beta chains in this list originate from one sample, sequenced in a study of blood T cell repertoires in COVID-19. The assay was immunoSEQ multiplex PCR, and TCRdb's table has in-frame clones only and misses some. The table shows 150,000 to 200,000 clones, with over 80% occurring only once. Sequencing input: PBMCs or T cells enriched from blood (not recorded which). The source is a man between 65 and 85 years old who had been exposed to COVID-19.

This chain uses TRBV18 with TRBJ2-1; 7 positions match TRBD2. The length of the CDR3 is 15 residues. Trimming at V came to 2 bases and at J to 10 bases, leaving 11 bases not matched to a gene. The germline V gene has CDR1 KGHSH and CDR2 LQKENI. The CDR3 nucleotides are TGTGCCAGCTCACCAGAGACTAGCCCTTATCGGGAGCAGTTCTTC. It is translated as CASSPETSPYREQFF.

Here the CDR3 DNA reads TGTGCCAGCAGCTTGGGGGGACAGGGACTCAATGAGCAGTTCTTC. Translation gives CASSLGGQGLNEQFF. The J gene is TRBJ2-1, the V gene TRBV7-9, with 9 bases fitting TRBD1. Germline loops: CDR1 SEHNR, CDR2 FQNEAQ (reference sequence). The CDR3 length is 15 residues. The V segment lost 3 bases and the J segment 6 bases; nucleotides outside the gene matches: 6.

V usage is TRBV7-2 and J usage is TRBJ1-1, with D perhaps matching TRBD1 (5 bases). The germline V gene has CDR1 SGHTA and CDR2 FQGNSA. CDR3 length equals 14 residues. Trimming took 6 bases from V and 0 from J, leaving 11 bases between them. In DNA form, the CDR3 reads TGTGCCAGCAGGCAGACAGTAGTGAACACTGAAGCTTTCTTT. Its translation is CASRQTVVNTEAFF.

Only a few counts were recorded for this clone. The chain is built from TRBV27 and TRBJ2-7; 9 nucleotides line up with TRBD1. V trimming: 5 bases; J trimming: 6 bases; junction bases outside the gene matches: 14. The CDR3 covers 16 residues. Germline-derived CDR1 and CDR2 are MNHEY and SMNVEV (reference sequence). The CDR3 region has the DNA TGTGCCAGCAGTCTAGAACTCGGGACAGGGTTAGGCGAGCAGTACTTC. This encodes CASSLELGTGLGEQYF.

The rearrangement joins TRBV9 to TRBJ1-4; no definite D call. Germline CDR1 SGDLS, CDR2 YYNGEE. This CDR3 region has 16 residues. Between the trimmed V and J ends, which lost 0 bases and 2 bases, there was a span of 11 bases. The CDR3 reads CASSVAPGRTNEKLFF. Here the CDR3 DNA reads TGTGCCAGCAGCGTAGCCCCGGGGAGGACTAATGAAAAACTGTTTTTT.

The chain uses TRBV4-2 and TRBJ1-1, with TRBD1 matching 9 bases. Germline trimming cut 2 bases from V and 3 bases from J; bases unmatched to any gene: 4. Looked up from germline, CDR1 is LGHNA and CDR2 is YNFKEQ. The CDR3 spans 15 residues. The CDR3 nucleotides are TGTGCCAGCAGCCAAAGCGGACAGGGGTACACTGAAGCTTTCTTT. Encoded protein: CASSQSGQGYTEAFF.

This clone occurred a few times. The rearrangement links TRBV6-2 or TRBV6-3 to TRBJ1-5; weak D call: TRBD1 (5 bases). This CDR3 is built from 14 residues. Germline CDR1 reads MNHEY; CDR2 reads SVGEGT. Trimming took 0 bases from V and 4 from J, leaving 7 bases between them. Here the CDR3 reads CASSYSRGNQPQHF. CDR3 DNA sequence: TGTGCCAGCAGTTACTCCCGGGGGAATCAGCCCCAGCATTTT.

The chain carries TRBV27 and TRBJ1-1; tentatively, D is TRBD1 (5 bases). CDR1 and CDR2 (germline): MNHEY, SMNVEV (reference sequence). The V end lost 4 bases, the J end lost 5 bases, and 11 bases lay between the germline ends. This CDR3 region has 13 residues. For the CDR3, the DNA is TGTGCCAGCAGTTCCCAGGGTAGTACTGAAGCTTTCTTT. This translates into CASSSQGSTEAFF.

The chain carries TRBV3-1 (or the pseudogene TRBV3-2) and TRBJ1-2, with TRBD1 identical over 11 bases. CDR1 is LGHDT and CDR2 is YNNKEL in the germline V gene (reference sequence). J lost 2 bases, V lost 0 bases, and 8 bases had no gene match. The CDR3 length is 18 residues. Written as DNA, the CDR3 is TGTGCCAGCAGCCAAGAACCCGGACAGGGGGCGCGCAACTATGGCTACACCTTC. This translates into CASSQEPGQGARNYGYTF.

CDR3: CASSARTGGRDTQYF. The DNA for the CDR3 is TGTGCCAGCAGTGCCCGGACAGGGGGAAGGGATACGCAGTATTTT. This rearrangement joins TRBV2 to TRBJ2-3, with 10 bases identical to TRBD1. V shed 4 bases, J shed 6 bases, and the junction held 7 bases outside the gene matches. Germline CDR1 and CDR2: SNHLY and FYNNEI. This CDR3 contains 15 residues. Supplemented by reference TRBV2 and TRBJ2-3, the full variable domain reads EPEVTQTPSHQVTQMGQEVILRCVPISNHLYFYWYRQILGQKVEFLVSFYNNEISEKSEIFDDQFSVERPDGSNFTLKIRSTKLEDSAMYFCASSARTGGRDTQYFGPGTRLTVL.

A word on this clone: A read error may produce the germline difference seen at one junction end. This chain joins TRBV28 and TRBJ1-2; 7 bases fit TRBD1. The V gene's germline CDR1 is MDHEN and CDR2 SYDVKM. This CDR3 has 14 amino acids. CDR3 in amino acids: CASSGGGPNNGYTF. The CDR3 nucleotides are TGTGCCAGCAGTGGAGGGGGCCCTAACAATGGCTACACCTTC.

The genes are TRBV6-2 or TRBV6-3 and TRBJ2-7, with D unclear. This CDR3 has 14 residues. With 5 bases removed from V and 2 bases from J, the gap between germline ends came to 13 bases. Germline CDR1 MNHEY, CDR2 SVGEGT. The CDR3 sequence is CASSRIRGTYEQYF. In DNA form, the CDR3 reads TGTGCCAGCAGTCGAATCAGAGGTACCTACGAGCAGTACTTC.

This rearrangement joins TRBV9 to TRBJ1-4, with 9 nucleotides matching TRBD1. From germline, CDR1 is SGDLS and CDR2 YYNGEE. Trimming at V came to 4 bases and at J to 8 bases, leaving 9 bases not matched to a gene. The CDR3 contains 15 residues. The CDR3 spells CASSLGDRDTEKLFF. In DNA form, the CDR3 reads TGTGCCAGCAGCCTGGGGGACAGGGACACCGAAAAACTGTTTTTT.

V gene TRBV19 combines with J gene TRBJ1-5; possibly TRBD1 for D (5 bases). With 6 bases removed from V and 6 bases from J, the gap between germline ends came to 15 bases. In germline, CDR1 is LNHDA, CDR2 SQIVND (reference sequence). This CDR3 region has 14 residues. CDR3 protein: CASRLGGGTQPQHF. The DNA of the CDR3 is TGTGCCAGTAGGTTGGGGGGGGGTACTCAGCCCCAGCATTTT.

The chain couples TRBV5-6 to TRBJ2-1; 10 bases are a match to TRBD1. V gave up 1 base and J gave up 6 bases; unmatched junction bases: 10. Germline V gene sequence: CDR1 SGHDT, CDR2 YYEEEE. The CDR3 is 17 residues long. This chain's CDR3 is CASSLKLGQGVPNEQFF. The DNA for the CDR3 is TGTGCCAGCAGCTTGAAGTTAGGACAGGGGGTCCCCAATGAGCAGTTCTTC.

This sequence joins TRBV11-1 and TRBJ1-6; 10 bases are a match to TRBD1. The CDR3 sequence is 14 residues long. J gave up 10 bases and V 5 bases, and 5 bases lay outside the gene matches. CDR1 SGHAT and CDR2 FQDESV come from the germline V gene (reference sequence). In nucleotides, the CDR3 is TGTGCCAGCAGCCCGGGACAGGGGAACTCACCCCTCCACTTT. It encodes CASSPGQGNSPLHF.

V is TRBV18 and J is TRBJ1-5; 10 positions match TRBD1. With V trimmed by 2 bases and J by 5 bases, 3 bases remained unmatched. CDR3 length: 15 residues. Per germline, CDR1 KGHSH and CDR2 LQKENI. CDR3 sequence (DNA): TGTGCCAGCTCACCAACGACAGGGGGCGATCAGCCCCAGCATTTT. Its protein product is CASSPTTGGDQPQHF.

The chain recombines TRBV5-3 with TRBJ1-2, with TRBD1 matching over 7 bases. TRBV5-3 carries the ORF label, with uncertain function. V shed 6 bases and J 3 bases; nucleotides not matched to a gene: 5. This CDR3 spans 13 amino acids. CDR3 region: CARTRQGDYGYTF. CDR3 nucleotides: TGTGCCAGAACAAGACAGGGCGACTATGGCTACACCTTC.

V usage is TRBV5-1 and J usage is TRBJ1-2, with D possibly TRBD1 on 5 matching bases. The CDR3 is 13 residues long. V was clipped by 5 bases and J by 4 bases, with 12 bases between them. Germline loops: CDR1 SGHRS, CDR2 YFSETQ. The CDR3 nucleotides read TGCGCCAGCAGAGGGCAGGGAGGCTATGGCTACACCTTC. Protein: CASRGQGGYGYTF.

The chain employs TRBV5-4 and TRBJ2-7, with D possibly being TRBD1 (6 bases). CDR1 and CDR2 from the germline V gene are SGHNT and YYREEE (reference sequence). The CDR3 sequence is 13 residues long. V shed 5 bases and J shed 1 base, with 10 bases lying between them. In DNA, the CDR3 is TGTGCCAGCAGGGATCAGGGGTCCTACGAGCAGTACTTC. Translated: CASRDQGSYEQYF.

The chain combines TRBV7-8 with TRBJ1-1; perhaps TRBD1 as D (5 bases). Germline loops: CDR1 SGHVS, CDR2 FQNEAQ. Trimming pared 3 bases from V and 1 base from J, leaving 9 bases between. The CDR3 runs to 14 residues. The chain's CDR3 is CASSLGLWNTEAFF. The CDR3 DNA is TGTGCCAGCAGCTTGGGACTTTGGAACACTGAAGCTTTCTTT.

The CDR3 coding sequence is TGTGCCAGCAGTCCCCACGGCGGGAGTAGAGGCAATCAGCCCCAGCATTTT. Amino acids: CASSPHGGSRGNQPQHF. The chain couples TRBV27 to TRBJ1-5; D gene unclear. Trimming cost V 5 bases and J 2 bases, with 19 bases left between them. Germline CDR1 is MNHEY and CDR2 is SMNVEV (reference sequence). The CDR3 extends over 17 amino acids.

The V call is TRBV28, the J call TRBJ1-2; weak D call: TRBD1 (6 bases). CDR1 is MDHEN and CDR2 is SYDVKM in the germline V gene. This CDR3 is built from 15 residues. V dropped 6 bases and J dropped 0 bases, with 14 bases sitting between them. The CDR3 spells CASSLTGPTNYGYTF. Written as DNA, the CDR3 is TGTGCCAGCAGCCTGACAGGACCTACTAACTATGGCTACACCTTC.

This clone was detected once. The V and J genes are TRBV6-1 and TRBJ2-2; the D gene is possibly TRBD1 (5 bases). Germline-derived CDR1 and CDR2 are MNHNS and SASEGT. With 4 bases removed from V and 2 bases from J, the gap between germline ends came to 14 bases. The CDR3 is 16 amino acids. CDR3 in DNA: TGTGCCAGCAGTGTACAGGTGGAGATCAACACCGGGGAGCTGTTTTTT. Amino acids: CASSVQVEINTGELFF.

CDR3: CASKRQGDIQYF. CDR3 sequence (DNA): TGTGCCAGCAAAAGACAGGGAGACATTCAGTACTTC. The chain uses TRBV2 and TRBJ2-4, with 7 bases fitting TRBD1. The trim removed 7 bases at V and 8 bases at J, leaving 5 bases unmatched. This CDR3 is built from 12 residues. Germline lookup yields CDR1 SNHLY and CDR2 FYNNEI. Together with reference TRBV2 and TRBJ2-4, the CDR3 gives the full variable domain: EPEVTQTPSHQVTQMGQEVILRCVPISNHLYFYWYRQILGQKVEFLVSFYNNEISEKSEIFDDQFSVERPDGSNFTLKIRSTKLEDSAMYFCASKRQGDIQYFGAGTRLSVL.